This T cell receptor (beta chain) was retrieved from a study of OX40 agonist ivuxolimab in advanced cancers. The overall study: Clinicians treated patients with ivuxolimab, an agonistic anti-OX40 (CD134) antibody. Those treated in dose escalation had hepatocellular carcinoma, melanoma, renal cell cancer or head and neck cancer.

It was autoimmune disease history or systemic immunosuppression that excluded patients. V was clipped by 6 bases and J by 7 bases, with 16 bases between them. Germline V gene lookup returns CDR1 SQVTM and CDR2 ANQGSEA. The CDR3 spans 13 residues. The assay was immunoSEQ multiplex PCR, and TCRdb's table has in-frame clones only and misses some. Counted here are about 90,000 clones, approximately 91% occurring once; the ten biggest clones make up roughly 0.32%. The J gene is TRBJ2-1, the V gene TRBV29-1; no definite D call. The TCR was taken from an adult with an advanced solid tumor such as melanoma, head and neck, liver or kidney cancer. The source was CD4+ or CD8+ T cells sorted from blood, collected in a trial of the OX40 agonist ivuxolimab. The CDR3 region has the DNA TGCAGCGTCCCGTCGGAGACTGGGAATGAGCAGTTCTTC. It translates to CSVPSETGNEQFF.